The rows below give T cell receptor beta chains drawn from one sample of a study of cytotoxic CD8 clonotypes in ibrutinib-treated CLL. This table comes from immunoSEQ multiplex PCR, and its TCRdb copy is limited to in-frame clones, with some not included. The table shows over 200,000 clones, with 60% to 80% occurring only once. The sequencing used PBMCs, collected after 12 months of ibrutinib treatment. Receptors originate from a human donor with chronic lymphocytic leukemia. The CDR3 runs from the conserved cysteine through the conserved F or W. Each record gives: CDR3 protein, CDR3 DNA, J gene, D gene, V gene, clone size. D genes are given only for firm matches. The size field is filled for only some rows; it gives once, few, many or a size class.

CASSIPGQGLYEQYF | TGTGCCAGTAGTATCCCGGGACAGGGTTTATACGAGCAGTACTTC | TRBJ2-7 | TRBD1 | TRBV19 | NA
CASSSYTEAFF | TGCGCCAGCAGTTCGTACACTGAAGCTTTCTTT | TRBJ1-1 | NA | TRBV23-1 | NA
CASSQHPGQVKNSPLHF | TGCGCCAGCAGCCAACACCCGGGACAGGTTAAAAATTCACCCCTCCACTTT | TRBJ1-6 | TRBD1 | TRBV4-1 | NA
CASSFGLAGGTDTQYF | TGTGCCAGCAGCTTTGGACTAGCGGGCGGCACAGATACGCAGTATTTT | TRBJ2-3 | TRBD2 | TRBV7-3 | NA
CASRNRGNYGYTF | TGTGCCAGCAGAAACAGGGGGAACTATGGCTACACCTTC | TRBJ1-2 | TRBD1 | TRBV2 | few
CAWKGQAANYGYTF | TGTGCCTGGAAGGGACAGGCCGCAAACTATGGCTACACCTTC | TRBJ1-2 | TRBD1 | TRBV30 | NA
CASSLTGTGIIVRYTF | TGTGCCAGTAGTCTGACCGGGACAGGGATCATAGTGCGGTACACCTTC | TRBJ1-2 | TRBD1 | TRBV19 | few
CASSYEAGGNQPQHF | TGTGCCAGCAGTTACGAAGCTGGAGGGAATCAGCCCCAGCATTTT | TRBJ1-5 | NA | TRBV6-5 | few
CSASLGLHQPQHF | TGCAGCGCCAGCCTGGGCCTCCATCAGCCCCAGCATTTT | TRBJ1-5 | NA | TRBV29-1 | NA
CASTPDGEQFF | TGTGCCAGCACCCCTGACGGAGAGCAGTTCTTC | TRBJ2-1 | NA | TRBV11-3 | NA
CASSTGGGALHEQYF | TGTGCCAGCAGCACCGGTGGGGGGGCCCTCCACGAGCAGTACTTC | TRBJ2-7 | NA | TRBV2 | many
CASSRASGKGEQYF | TGTGCCAGCAGCCGGGCTAGCGGGAAGGGGGAGCAGTACTTC | TRBJ2-7 | TRBD2 | TRBV5-5 | NA
CASSLTGPPETQYF | TGCGCCAGCAGCTTGACAGGGCCCCCAGAGACCCAGTACTTC | TRBJ2-5 | NA | TRBV5-1 | NA
CASSLGGPNVEQYF | TGCGCCAGCAGCTTGGGGGGTCCTAATGTGGAGCAGTACTTC | TRBJ2-7 | NA | TRBV5-1 | NA
CASSYGTF | TGTGCCAGCAGTTATGGAACCTTC | TRBJ1-2 | NA | TRBV6-5 | NA